This T cell receptor beta chain was captured by sequencing in a study of blood T cell repertoires in COVID-19. This clone was recorded once. Germline loops: CDR1 SEHNR, CDR2 FQNEAQ (reference sequence). CDR3 length: 11 residues. V shed 5 bases, J shed 15 bases, and the junction held 6 bases outside the gene matches. Authors' methods: Amplification with reference gene primers provided the estimates of nucleated cell counts. TCRdb keeps only in-frame clones here, not all; method: immunoSEQ multiplex PCR. Clone size and V and J calls were adopted from that table, with D and trimming inferred from the DNA. This sample has nearly 400,000 clones, with roughly nine tenths found just once. Participants came from roughly 24 US areas, aged about 18 to 100 years. Each participant's cohort was designated according to participant-reported clinical history.

The chain combines TRBV7-9 with TRBJ2-1; the match to TRBD1 covers 8 bases. This TCR was sampled from a woman younger than 45 who had recovered from COVID-19. What was sequenced was PBMCs or T cells enriched from blood (not recorded which). The CDR3 sequence: CASSEDRARFF. The CDR3 bases are TGTGCCAGCAGCGAGGACAGGGCTCGGTTCTTC.